This is a list of T cell receptor beta chains from one sample in a study of graft-versus-host responses after intestinal transplantation. Libraries were prepared by immunoSEQ multiplex PCR; TCRdb keeps only in-frame clonotypes and omits some of them. The sample carries around 92,000 clones, approximately 85% recorded once. The sample here was PBMCs, taken 255 days after intestinal transplant. These receptors originate from a human patient who received an intestinal transplant, so some T cells may come from the graft donor. Each CDR3 is given with its conserved first and last residue. The order of the fields is J gene, CDR3 length, D gene, clone size, V gene, CDR3 protein, CDR3 DNA. A D gene is named only where the DNA matches it firmly. Clone size, where shown, is once, few, many, or a class for clones that have expanded.

J gene: TRBJ2-1
CDR3 length: 15
D gene: -
clone size: few
V gene: TRBV27
CDR3 protein: CASSSSPAGYNEQFF
CDR3 DNA: TGTGCCAGCAGTTCATCACCGGCTGGATACAATGAGCAGTTCTTC

J gene: TRBJ1-1
CDR3 length: 16
D gene: TRBD1
clone size: -
V gene: TRBV7-8
CDR3 protein: CASSRGTGGLNTEAFF
CDR3 DNA: TGTGCCAGCAGCCGAGGGACAGGGGGATTGAACACTGAAGCTTTCTTT

J gene: TRBJ2-1
CDR3 length: 14
D gene: -
clone size: -
V gene: TRBV5-1
CDR3 protein: CASSLGQAYNEQFF
CDR3 DNA: TGCGCCAGCAGCTTGGGACAGGCCTACAATGAGCAGTTCTTC

J gene: TRBJ2-1
CDR3 length: 15
D gene: -
clone size: -
V gene: TRBV19
CDR3 protein: CASSIEYNPYNEQFF
CDR3 DNA: TGTGCCAGTAGTATAGAATATAATCCCTACAATGAGCAGTTCTTC

J gene: TRBJ1-1
CDR3 length: 14
D gene: TRBD1
clone size: -
V gene: TRBV6-1
CDR3 protein: CASSDGTGGFEAFF
CDR3 DNA: TGTGCCAGCAGTGATGGGACAGGGGGCTTCGAAGCTTTCTTT

J gene: TRBJ2-7
CDR3 length: 17
D gene: TRBD1
clone size: -
V gene: TRBV28
CDR3 protein: CASRIQPQGSLSHEQYF
CDR3 DNA: TGTGCCAGCAGAATCCAACCACAGGGGTCCCTCTCCCACGAGCAGTACTTC

J gene: TRBJ2-7
CDR3 length: 16
D gene: TRBD1
clone size: -
V gene: TRBV2
CDR3 protein: CASKAPPGQGTYEQYF
CDR3 DNA: TGTGCCAGCAAAGCACCCCCGGGACAGGGAACGTACGAGCAGTACTTC

J gene: TRBJ1-4
CDR3 length: 15
D gene: TRBD1
clone size: -
V gene: TRBV5-1
CDR3 protein: CASSNGDRGNEKLFF
CDR3 DNA: TGCGCCAGCAGCAATGGGGACAGGGGGAATGAAAAACTGTTTTTT

J gene: TRBJ1-2
CDR3 length: 12
D gene: -
clone size: few
V gene: TRBV15
CDR3 protein: CATSRDTYGYTF
CDR3 DNA: TGTGCCACCAGCAGAGATACATACGGCTACACCTTC

J gene: TRBJ2-3
CDR3 length: 13
D gene: -
clone size: -
V gene: TRBV6-1
CDR3 protein: CASSEVGTDTQYF
CDR3 DNA: TGTGCCAGCAGTGAAGTCGGCACAGATACGCAGTATTTT

J gene: TRBJ2-3
CDR3 length: 15
D gene: -
clone size: -
V gene: TRBV10-3
CDR3 protein: CAISAPGQGADTQYF
CDR3 DNA: TGTGCCATCAGTGCCCCCGGGCAGGGCGCAGATACGCAGTATTTT

J gene: TRBJ2-1
CDR3 length: 11
D gene: -
clone size: -
V gene: TRBV5-1
CDR3 protein: CASSLGNEQFF
CDR3 DNA: TGCGCCAGCAGCTTGGGCAATGAGCAGTTCTTC

J gene: TRBJ2-4
CDR3 length: 16
D gene: TRBD1
clone size: -
V gene: TRBV19
CDR3 protein: CASSPRDRLITNIQYF
CDR3 DNA: TGTGCCAGTAGTCCTCGGGACAGGCTAATCACGAACATTCAGTACTTC

J gene: TRBJ2-5
CDR3 length: 15
D gene: TRBD1
clone size: -
V gene: TRBV19
CDR3 protein: CASSIFPGGGETQYF
CDR3 DNA: TGTGCCAGTAGTATCTTTCCAGGGGGCGGAGAGACCCAGTACTTC

J gene: TRBJ1-2
CDR3 length: 17
D gene: -
clone size: -
V gene: TRBV7-9
CDR3 protein: CASSLYRGANPNYGYTF
CDR3 DNA: TGTGCCAGCAGCTTATACCGGGGGGCGAATCCTAACTATGGCTACACCTTC

J gene: TRBJ2-3
CDR3 length: 18
D gene: TRBD2
clone size: -
V gene: TRBV9
CDR3 protein: CASSPQGLAGGFTDTQYF
CDR3 DNA: TGTGCCAGCAGCCCTCAGGGGCTAGCGGGAGGCTTCACAGATACGCAGTATTTT

J gene: TRBJ2-1
CDR3 length: 15
D gene: -
clone size: -
V gene: TRBV7-3
CDR3 protein: CASSLGTASDDEQFF
CDR3 DNA: TGTGCCAGCAGCTTAGGGACTGCTTCGGATGATGAGCAGTTCTTC

J gene: TRBJ1-5
CDR3 length: 13
D gene: -
clone size: few
V gene: TRBV2
CDR3 protein: CASTDSYNQPQHF
CDR3 DNA: TGTGCCAGCACGGACAGCTACAATCAGCCCCAGCATTTT

J gene: TRBJ1-2
CDR3 length: 14
D gene: -
clone size: -
V gene: TRBV6-5
CDR3 protein: CASSPPGGANGYTF
CDR3 DNA: TGTGCCAGCAGTCCCCCGGGGGGGGCGAATGGCTACACCTTC

J gene: TRBJ2-2
CDR3 length: 12
D gene: -
clone size: -
V gene: TRBV6-1
CDR3 protein: CASSLTQGQLFF
CDR3 DNA: TGTGCCAGCAGTCTCACACAGGGACAGCTGTTTTTT

J gene: TRBJ1-2
CDR3 length: 15
D gene: TRBD1
clone size: few
V gene: TRBV7-9
CDR3 protein: CASSLRQGPSNGYTF
CDR3 DNA: TGTGCCAGCAGCTTAAGACAGGGACCTTCCAATGGCTACACCTTC

J gene: TRBJ1-6
CDR3 length: 13
D gene: -
clone size: -
V gene: TRBV5-4
CDR3 protein: CASNTQGRSPLHF
CDR3 DNA: TGTGCCAGCAATACACAGGGCCGCTCACCCCTCCACTTT

J gene: TRBJ1-3
CDR3 length: 14
D gene: TRBD1
clone size: -
V gene: TRBV6-6
CDR3 protein: CASSTGTAGNTIYF
CDR3 DNA: TGTGCCAGCAGTACGGGGACAGCTGGAAACACCATATATTTT

J gene: TRBJ2-3
CDR3 length: 17
D gene: TRBD1
clone size: -
V gene: TRBV4-2
CDR3 protein: CASSQDGDRGRPDTQYF
CDR3 DNA: TGTGCCAGCAGCCAAGACGGAGACAGGGGGAGGCCAGATACGCAGTATTTT

J gene: TRBJ1-2
CDR3 length: 11
D gene: -
clone size: few
V gene: TRBV4-3
CDR3 protein: CASSQDERYTF
CDR3 DNA: TGCGCCAGCAGCCAAGATGAGAGGTACACCTTC

J gene: TRBJ1-4
CDR3 length: 18
D gene: -
clone size: -
V gene: TRBV28
CDR3 protein: CASSLSIPQGATNEKLFF
CDR3 DNA: TGTGCCAGCAGTTTATCAATACCCCAAGGGGCAACTAATGAAAAACTGTTTTTT

J gene: TRBJ1-6
CDR3 length: 15
D gene: TRBD1
clone size: -
V gene: TRBV6-1
CDR3 protein: CASSEGDRTYSPLHF
CDR3 DNA: TGTGCCAGCAGTGAAGGGGACAGGACTTATTCACCCCTCCACTTT

J gene: TRBJ2-1
CDR3 length: 14
D gene: TRBD2
clone size: -
V gene: TRBV2
CDR3 protein: CAGSFGGGWGEQFF
CDR3 DNA: TGTGCCGGATCCTTTGGCGGGGGATGGGGTGAGCAGTTCTTC

J gene: TRBJ1-6
CDR3 length: 14
D gene: TRBD1
clone size: -
V gene: TRBV4-1
CDR3 protein: CASSQRTGNSPLHF
CDR3 DNA: TGCGCCAGCAGCCAAAGGACAGGGAATTCACCCCTCCACTTT